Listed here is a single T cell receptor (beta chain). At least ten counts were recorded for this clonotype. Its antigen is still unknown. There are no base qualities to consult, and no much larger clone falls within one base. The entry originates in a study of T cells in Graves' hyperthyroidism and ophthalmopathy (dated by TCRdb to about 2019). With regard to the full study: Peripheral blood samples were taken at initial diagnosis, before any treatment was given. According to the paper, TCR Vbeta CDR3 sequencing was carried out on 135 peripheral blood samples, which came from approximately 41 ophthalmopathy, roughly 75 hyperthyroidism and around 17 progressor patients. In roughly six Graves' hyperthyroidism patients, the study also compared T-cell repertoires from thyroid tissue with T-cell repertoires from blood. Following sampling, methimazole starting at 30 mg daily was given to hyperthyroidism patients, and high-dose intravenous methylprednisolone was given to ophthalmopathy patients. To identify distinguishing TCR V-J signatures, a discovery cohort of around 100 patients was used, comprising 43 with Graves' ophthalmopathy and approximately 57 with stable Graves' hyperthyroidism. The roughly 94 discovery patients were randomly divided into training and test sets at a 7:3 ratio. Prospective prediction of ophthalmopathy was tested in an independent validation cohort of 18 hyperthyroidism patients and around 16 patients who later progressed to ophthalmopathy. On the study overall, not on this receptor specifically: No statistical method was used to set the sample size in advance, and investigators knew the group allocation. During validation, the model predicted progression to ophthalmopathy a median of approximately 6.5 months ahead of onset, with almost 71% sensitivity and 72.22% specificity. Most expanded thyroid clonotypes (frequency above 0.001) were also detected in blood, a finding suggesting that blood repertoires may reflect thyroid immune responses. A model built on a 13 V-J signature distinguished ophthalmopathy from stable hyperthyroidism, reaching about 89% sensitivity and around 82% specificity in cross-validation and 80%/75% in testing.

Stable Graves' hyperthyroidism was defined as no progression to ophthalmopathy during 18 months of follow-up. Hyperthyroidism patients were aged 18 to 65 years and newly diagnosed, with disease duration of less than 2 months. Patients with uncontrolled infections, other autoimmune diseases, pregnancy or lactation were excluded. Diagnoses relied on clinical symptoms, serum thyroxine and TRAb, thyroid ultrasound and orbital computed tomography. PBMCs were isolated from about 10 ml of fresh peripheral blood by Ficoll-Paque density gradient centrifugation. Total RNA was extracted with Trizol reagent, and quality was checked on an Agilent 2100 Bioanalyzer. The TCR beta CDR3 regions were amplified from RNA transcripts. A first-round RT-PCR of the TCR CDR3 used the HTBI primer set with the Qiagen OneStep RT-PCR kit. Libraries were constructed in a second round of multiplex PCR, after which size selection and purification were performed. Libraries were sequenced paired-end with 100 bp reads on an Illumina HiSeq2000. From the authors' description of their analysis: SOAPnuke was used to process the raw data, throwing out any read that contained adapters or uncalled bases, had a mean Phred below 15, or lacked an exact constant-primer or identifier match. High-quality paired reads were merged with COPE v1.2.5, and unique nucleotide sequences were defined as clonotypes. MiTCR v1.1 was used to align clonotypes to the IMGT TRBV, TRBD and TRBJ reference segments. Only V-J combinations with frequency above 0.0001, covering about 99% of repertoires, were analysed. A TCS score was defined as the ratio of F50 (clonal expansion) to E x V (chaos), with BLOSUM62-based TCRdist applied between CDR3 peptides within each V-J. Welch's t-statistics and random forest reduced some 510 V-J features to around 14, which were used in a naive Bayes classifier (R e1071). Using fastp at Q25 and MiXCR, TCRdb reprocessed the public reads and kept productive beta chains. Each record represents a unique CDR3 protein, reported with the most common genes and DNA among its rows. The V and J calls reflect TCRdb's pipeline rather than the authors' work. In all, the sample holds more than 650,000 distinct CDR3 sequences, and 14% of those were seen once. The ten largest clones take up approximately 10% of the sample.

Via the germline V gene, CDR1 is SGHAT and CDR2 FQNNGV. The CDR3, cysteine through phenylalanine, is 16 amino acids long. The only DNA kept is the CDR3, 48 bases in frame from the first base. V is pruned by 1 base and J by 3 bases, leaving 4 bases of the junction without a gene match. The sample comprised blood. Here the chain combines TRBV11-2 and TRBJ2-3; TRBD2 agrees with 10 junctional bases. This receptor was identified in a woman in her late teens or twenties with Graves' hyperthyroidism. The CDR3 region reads CASSLGWTSGTDTQYF. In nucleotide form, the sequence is TGTGCCAGCAGCTTAGGGTGGACTAGCGGTACAGATACGCAGTATTTT. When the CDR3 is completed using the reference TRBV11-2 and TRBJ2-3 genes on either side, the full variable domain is EAGVAQSPRYKIIEKRQSVAFWCNPISGHATLYWYQQILGQGPKLLIQFQNNGVVDDSQLPKDRFSAERLKGVDSTLKIQPAKLEDSAVYLCASSLGWTSGTDTQYFGPGTRLTVL.